This TCR beta chain was captured in a study of shared clonotypes between healthy human individuals. The CDR3 extends over 15 amino acids. Trimming shortened V by 3 bases and J by 2 bases, and 13 bases separated the two germline ends. Germline CDR1 MGHDK, CDR2 SYGVNS. Assay: immunoSEQ multiplex PCR; the TCRdb copy retains only in-frame clones and omits some. The sample carries about 1 million clones, about 74% recorded once. The sample comprised memory CD4+ T cells sorted from blood. Subset in this sample: CD45RA-negative fraction. The V and J genes are TRBV25-1 and TRBJ2-5; D tentatively reads TRBD1 or TRBD2 (5 bases each). This clonotype was sampled from a man aged 18 to 29 in good health. The CDR3, as DNA: TGTGCCAGCAGTGAGCCGGGACCGGTACAAGAGACCCAGTACTTC. It codes for CASSEPGPVQETQYF.